These T cell receptor beta chains were read from a single sample in a study of Ad26.COV2.S vaccination and SARS-CoV-2 variants. Repertoires were generated with immunoSEQ multiplex PCR, while TCRdb's copy carries only in-frame clones and drops some. The data contain fewer than 500,000 clones, approximately 89% of them singletons. Sequencing used peripheral blood, obtained in a trial of Ad26.COV2.S vaccine versus placebo. The receptor set was obtained from a person between 18 and 65 years old who received the Ad26.COV2.S COVID-19 vaccine or a placebo. The CDR3 runs from the conserved cysteine through the conserved F or W. The order of the fields is V gene, CDR3 length, D gene, clone size, J gene, CDR3 protein, CDR3 DNA. The D gene is left open where the match is weak. Clone sizes are given selectively: once, few, many, or a class where the clone is expanded.

TRBV5-6	16	NA	NA	TRBJ1-4	CASSPGGSRTNEKLFF	TGTGCCAGCAGCCCCGGGGGCTCTAGAACTAATGAAAAACTGTTTTTT
TRBV9	14	TRBD1	few	TRBJ2-7	CASSGRDRGNEQYF	TGTGCCAGCAGCGGCCGGGACAGGGGGAACGAGCAGTACTTC
TRBV19	16	NA	NA	TRBJ2-5	CASSIRPPGAGETQYF	TGTGCCAGTAGTATAAGGCCCCCCGGGGCGGGGGAGACCCAGTACTTC
TRBV27	14	NA	NA	TRBJ2-5	CASKPKRGPETQYF	TGTGCCAGCAAACCCAAGAGAGGTCCAGAGACCCAGTACTTC
TRBV30	16	NA	NA	TRBJ1-3	CAWSVRALGAGDTIYF	TGTGCCTGGAGTGTACGGGCTCTTGGGGCAGGCGACACCATATATTTT
TRBV28	15	NA	NA	TRBJ1-5	CASSLGGRAWQPQHF	TGTGCCAGCAGTTTGGGCGGGAGGGCTTGGCAGCCCCAGCATTTT
TRBV6-6	13	NA	NA	TRBJ1-2	CASSGVLSDGYTF	TGTGCCAGCAGTGGGGTCTTATCGGATGGCTACACCTTC
TRBV7-9	13	NA	NA	TRBJ2-5	CASSLGGQETQYF	TGTGCCAGCAGCTTAGGAGGGCAAGAGACCCAGTACTTC
TRBV30	13	TRBD1	NA	TRBJ2-3	CACHRGFTDTQYF	TGTGCCTGTCACAGGGGGTTCACAGATACGCAGTATTTT
TRBV3-1/TRBV3-2	12	NA	NA	TRBJ2-5	CASSQVVETQYF	TGTGCCAGCAGCCAAGTCGTAGAGACCCAGTACTTC
TRBV7-9	17	TRBD1	NA	TRBJ1-1	CASSPRGQGRGNTEAFF	TGTGCCAGCAGCCCACGGGGACAGGGGCGAGGGAACACTGAAGCTTTCTTT
TRBV15	17	TRBD1	NA	TRBJ2-1	CATSRASGTGGFNEQFF	TGTGCCACCAGCAGAGCTTCCGGGACAGGGGGGTTTAATGAGCAGTTCTTC
TRBV4-3	16	NA	NA	TRBJ2-1	CASSQEMKSAYNEQFF	TGCGCCAGCAGCCAAGAAATGAAGTCGGCCTACAATGAGCAGTTCTTC
TRBV6-5	16	NA	NA	TRBJ2-1	CASSYSGWGHGGEQFF	TGTGCCAGCAGTTACTCGGGTTGGGGTCACGGTGGTGAGCAGTTCTTC
TRBV2	16	TRBD1	NA	TRBJ2-1	CASSPRQGRTYNEQFF	TGTGCCAGCAGTCCAAGACAGGGCAGAACCTACAATGAGCAGTTCTTC
TRBV29-1	13	NA	NA	TRBJ1-1	CSVDRDGRTEAFF	TGCAGCGTTGACCGGGACGGACGCACTGAAGCTTTCTTT
TRBV2	13	NA	NA	TRBJ1-1	CASSAEGLTEAFF	TGTGCCAGCAGTGCGGAGGGATTGACTGAAGCTTTCTTT
TRBV18	15	NA	NA	TRBJ2-5	CASSPTGGGLETQYF	TGTGCCAGCTCACCAACAGGAGGGGGATTAGAGACCCAGTACTTC
TRBV5-1	17	TRBD1	NA	TRBJ2-7	CASSFNRPGQGGWEQYF	TGCGCCAGCAGCTTTAATCGGCCGGGACAGGGTGGTTGGGAGCAGTACTTC
TRBV2	13	NA	NA	TRBJ1-5	CASGWALNQPQHF	TGTGCCAGCGGTTGGGCCCTCAATCAGCCCCAGCATTTT
TRBV15	14	NA	NA	TRBJ1-2	CATSSVEQGGPRHF	TGTGCCACCAGCAGTGTAGAACAAGGCGGGCCCAGGCACTTC
TRBV29-1	12	NA	NA	TRBJ2-3	CSVERSTDTQYF	TGCAGCGTTGAGAGGAGCACAGATACGCAGTATTTT
TRBV11-2	15	TRBD2	NA	TRBJ2-1	CASSFSGSSYNEQFF	TGTGCCAGCAGCTTTAGCGGGAGCTCCTACAATGAGCAGTTCTTC
TRBV7-9	18	NA	NA	TRBJ1-1	CASSFSVGWQSPSTEAFF	TGTGCCAGCAGCTTTAGCGTGGGGTGGCAGTCCCCGTCGACTGAAGCTTTCTTT
TRBV30	12	NA	NA	TRBJ2-1	CAWGNLGARPFF	TGTGCCTGGGGTAACTTAGGGGCTCGCCCGTTCTTC
TRBV15	16	TRBD1	once	TRBJ1-3	CATSRETGLGGNTIYF	TGTGCCACCAGCAGAGAGACAGGGCTTGGAGGAAACACCATATATTTT
TRBV10-3	14	TRBD1	once	TRBJ2-7	CAISTQGVLGEQYF	TGTGCCATCAGTACACAGGGGGTTTTAGGCGAGCAGTACTTC
TRBV28	13	NA	NA	TRBJ1-2	CASNNDRYYGYTF	TGTGCCAGCAACAACGACAGGTACTATGGCTACACCTTC
TRBV19	14	NA	NA	TRBJ1-1	CASSIVAGNTEAFF	TGTGCCAGTAGTATTGTGGCAGGGAACACTGAAGCTTTCTTT
TRBV7-8	15	NA	NA	TRBJ1-5	CASSLSGGFNQPQHF	TGTGCCAGCAGCTTATCTGGAGGTTTCAATCAGCCCCAGCATTTT
TRBV5-4	13	NA	NA	TRBJ1-2	CASSLSGDYGYTF	TGTGCCAGCAGCTTGTCGGGGGACTATGGCTACACCTTC
TRBV18	15	TRBD2	NA	TRBJ2-1	CASSRLAASYNEQFF	TGTGCCAGCTCTCGACTAGCGGCTTCCTACAATGAGCAGTTCTTC
TRBV15	14	NA	NA	TRBJ2-5	CATTPTVPQETQYF	TGTGCCACCACCCCGACAGTGCCTCAAGAGACCCAGTACTTC
TRBV18	15	NA	NA	TRBJ1-2	CASSPRLRAGYGYTF	TGTGCCAGCTCACCCCGACTCAGGGCTGGATATGGCTACACCTTC
TRBV5-6	13	NA	NA	TRBJ2-5	CASSWGLKETQYF	TGTGCCAGCAGCTGGGGCCTAAAAGAGACCCAGTACTTC
TRBV19	13	NA	NA	TRBJ2-3	CASSLEPGDTQYF	TGTGCCAGTAGTTTGGAACCAGGAGATACGCAGTATTTT
TRBV3-1/TRBV3-2	18	NA	NA	TRBJ2-7	CASSQRPASDPALYEQYF	TGTGCCAGCAGCCAAAGACCCGCTAGTGACCCTGCCCTTTACGAGCAGTACTTC
TRBV21-1	18	NA	NA	TRBJ1-2	CASSKGPQKRQPRYGYTF	TGTGCCAGCAGCAAAGGCCCTCAGAAAAGACAGCCCCGCTATGGCTACACCTTC
TRBV4-2	17	TRBD2	NA	TRBJ2-5	CASSQERPAGGEETQYF	TGTGCCAGCAGCCAAGAAAGGCCAGCGGGAGGGGAGGAGACCCAGTACTTC
TRBV11-3	16	TRBD2	NA	TRBJ2-2	CASSPRGGGNTGELFF	TGTGCCAGCAGCCCCCGGGGGGGAGGAAACACCGGGGAGCTGTTTTTT
TRBV5-1	13	NA	NA	TRBJ2-5	CASSLENQETQYF	TGCGCCAGCAGCTTGGAAAACCAAGAGACCCAGTACTTC
TRBV19	14	NA	NA	TRBJ2-2	CASSIQGRTGELFF	TGTGCCAGTAGTATTCAGGGACGCACCGGGGAGCTGTTTTTT
TRBV2	13	NA	NA	TRBJ1-1	CASSGEMNTEAFF	TGTGCCAGCAGTGGGGAGATGAACACTGAAGCTTTCTTT
TRBV5-1	15	NA	NA	TRBJ1-4	CASSLTQGMAEKLFF	TGCGCCAGCAGCTTGACTCAGGGGATGGCGGAAAAACTGTTTTTT
TRBV3-1/TRBV3-2	15	NA	NA	TRBJ2-1	CASSLPSSPYNEQFF	TGTGCCAGCAGCCTCCCAAGCAGCCCCTACAATGAGCAGTTCTTC
TRBV19	13	NA	NA	TRBJ1-5	CASSRTQNQPQHF	TGTGCCAGTAGTAGGACACAAAATCAGCCCCAGCATTTT
TRBV7-2	13	NA	NA	TRBJ2-7	CASSTSNGYEQYF	TGTGCCAGCAGCACGAGTAATGGGTACGAGCAGTACTTC
TRBV7-8	14	NA	once	TRBJ2-2	CASSLLLNTGELFF	TGTGCCAGCAGCTTATTGCTGAACACCGGGGAGCTGTTTTTT
TRBV10-3	16	NA	NA	TRBJ2-4	CAISTGTEGTKNIQYF	TGTGCCATCAGCACCGGGACGGAGGGGACCAAAAACATTCAGTACTTC
TRBV7-2	16	NA	few	TRBJ2-7	CASSATSSMGSYEQYF	TGTGCCAGCAGCGCTACTAGCTCAATGGGCTCCTACGAGCAGTACTTC
TRBV4-1	13	NA	NA	TRBJ1-6	CASRWEGDSPLHF	TGCGCCAGCAGGTGGGAGGGGGATTCACCCCTCCACTTT
TRBV7-8	16	NA	NA	TRBJ2-2	CASSLLGRGLTGELFF	TGTGCCAGCAGCTTATTGGGGCGGGGACTCACCGGGGAGCTGTTTTTT
TRBV7-9	17	NA	NA	TRBJ1-6	CASSLGEGTPYNSPLHF	TGTGCCAGCAGCTTAGGGGAGGGGACGCCTTATAATTCACCCCTCCACTTT
TRBV7-9	14	NA	few	TRBJ1-4	CASSLVGGAEKLFF	TGTGCCAGCAGCTTAGTGGGGGGCGCAGAAAAACTGTTTTTT
TRBV6-2/TRBV6-3	14	NA	few	TRBJ1-5	CASSYDRKVSAQHF	TGTGCCAGCAGTTATGATAGAAAGGTGTCGGCCCAGCATTTT
TRBV5-1	17	TRBD1	NA	TRBJ1-1	CASSLVGQGTMNTEAFF	TGCGCCAGCAGCTTGGTGGGACAGGGAACTATGAACACTGAAGCTTTCTTT
TRBV5-5	13	NA	NA	TRBJ1-2	CASSIRQVGGYTF	TGTGCCAGCAGCATCCGACAAGTCGGCGGCTACACCTTC
TRBV5-1	17	NA	NA	TRBJ2-2	CASSLAGPHANTGELFF	TGCGCCAGCAGCTTGGCCGGCCCTCATGCTAACACCGGGGAGCTGTTTTTT